Listed below are T cell receptor beta chains from one sample, sequenced in a study of T cells expressing NK-cell markers. TCRdb re-called the 5' RACE reads; every CDR3 protein appears as one record, without DNA. This sample's table has roughly 160,000 distinct CDR3 sequences. Sequencing was done on a sample of blood T cells: a sorted CD56 or NKG2C T cell subset, CD4+ or CD8+ T cells, or bulk PBMC T cells (not recorded which). These receptors came from a woman aged 18-69 years in good health. Each CDR3 is given with its conserved first and last residue.

cdr3_aa: CASSRAGGINTGELFF
v_call: TRBV7-3
j_call: TRBJ2-2

cdr3_aa: CASSQTTGYNSPLHF
v_call: TRBV4-1
j_call: TRBJ1-6

cdr3_aa: CASRQGLGEQYF
v_call: TRBV12-3/TRBV12-4
j_call: TRBJ2-7

cdr3_aa: CASSPLAGGPSDTQYF
v_call: TRBV5-1
j_call: TRBJ2-3

cdr3_aa: CASSQGMGTSWAKNIQYF
v_call: TRBV7-8
j_call: TRBJ2-4

cdr3_aa: CSRRGSNNEQFF
v_call: TRBV20-1
j_call: TRBJ2-1

cdr3_aa: CASSLAAGSSLGRSYEQYF
v_call: TRBV5-1
j_call: TRBJ2-7

cdr3_aa: CASSQARGSPLHF
v_call: TRBV27
j_call: TRBJ1-6

cdr3_aa: CSVALGIGNEQFF
v_call: TRBV20-1
j_call: TRBJ2-1

cdr3_aa: CSATDRALAKNIQYF
v_call: TRBV20-1
j_call: TRBJ2-4

cdr3_aa: CASSSSGGGGETQYF
v_call: TRBV12-3/TRBV12-4
j_call: TRBJ2-5

cdr3_aa: CSALESGGRSEQYF
v_call: TRBV20-1
j_call: TRBJ2-7

cdr3_aa: CASSFSGTGGNQPQHF
v_call: TRBV12-3/TRBV12-4
j_call: TRBJ1-5

cdr3_aa: CASSQASTGSYEQYF
v_call: TRBV3-1
j_call: TRBJ2-7

cdr3_aa: CSAEQGLHRDTQYF
v_call: TRBV20-1
j_call: TRBJ2-3

cdr3_aa: CASSRLTGDIGTQYF
v_call: TRBV7-3
j_call: TRBJ2-5

cdr3_aa: CASSLESRGEQYF
v_call: TRBV11-3
j_call: TRBJ2-7

cdr3_aa: CSAVGLSSQPQHF
v_call: TRBV20-1
j_call: TRBJ1-5

cdr3_aa: CATIDHRPGPHSMVNTEAFF
v_call: TRBV24-1
j_call: TRBJ1-1

cdr3_aa: CASSPAISSGGAYEQYF
v_call: TRBV12-3/TRBV12-4
j_call: TRBJ2-7

cdr3_aa: CSARPRAGTPTLAGELFF
v_call: TRBV20-1
j_call: TRBJ2-2

cdr3_aa: CASSGFSRAPNTEAFF
v_call: TRBV2
j_call: TRBJ1-1

cdr3_aa: CASSQDGFSGEQYF
v_call: TRBV3-1
j_call: TRBJ2-7

cdr3_aa: CASSQTTLTDTQYF
v_call: TRBV4-2
j_call: TRBJ2-3

cdr3_aa: CAISESMRGPGETQYF
v_call: TRBV10-3
j_call: TRBJ2-5

cdr3_aa: CSAKGHMNTEAFF
v_call: TRBV20-1
j_call: TRBJ1-1

cdr3_aa: CATSDAGDEKLFF
v_call: TRBV24-1
j_call: TRBJ1-4

cdr3_aa: CAISPGTGPYEQYF
v_call: TRBV10-3
j_call: TRBJ2-7

cdr3_aa: CASSGSRGVQADTQYF
v_call: TRBV2
j_call: TRBJ2-3

cdr3_aa: CASSPLTSGRGTDTQYF
v_call: TRBV5-7
j_call: TRBJ2-3

cdr3_aa: CASSLGWRASGSQETQYF
v_call: TRBV5-1
j_call: TRBJ2-5

cdr3_aa: CSAREVTNQPQHF
v_call: TRBV20-1
j_call: TRBJ1-5

cdr3_aa: CSALDRTEAFF
v_call: TRBV20-1
j_call: TRBJ1-1

cdr3_aa: CSVEIQGNTEAFF
v_call: TRBV29-1
j_call: TRBJ1-1

cdr3_aa: CSARVPEPIAGYTF
v_call: TRBV20-1
j_call: TRBJ1-2